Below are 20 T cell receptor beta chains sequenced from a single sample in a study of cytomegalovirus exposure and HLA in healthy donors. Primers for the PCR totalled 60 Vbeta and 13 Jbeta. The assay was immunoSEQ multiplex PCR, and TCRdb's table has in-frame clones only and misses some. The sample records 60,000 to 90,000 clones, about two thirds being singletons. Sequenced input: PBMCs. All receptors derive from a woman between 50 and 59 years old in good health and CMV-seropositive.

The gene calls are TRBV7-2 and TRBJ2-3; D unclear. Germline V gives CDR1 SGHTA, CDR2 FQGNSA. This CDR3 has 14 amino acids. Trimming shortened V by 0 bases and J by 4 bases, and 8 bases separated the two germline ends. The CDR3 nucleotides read TGTGCCAGCAGCTTAGCAGCCCGGGCAGATACGCAGTATTTT. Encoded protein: CASSLAARADTQYF.

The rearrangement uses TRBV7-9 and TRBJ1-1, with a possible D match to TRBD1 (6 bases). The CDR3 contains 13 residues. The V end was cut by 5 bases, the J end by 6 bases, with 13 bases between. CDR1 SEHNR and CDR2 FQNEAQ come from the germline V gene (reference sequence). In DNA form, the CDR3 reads TGTGCCAGCAGCACCACAGGGCTAGCTGAAGCTTTCTTT. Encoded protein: CASSTTGLAEAFF.

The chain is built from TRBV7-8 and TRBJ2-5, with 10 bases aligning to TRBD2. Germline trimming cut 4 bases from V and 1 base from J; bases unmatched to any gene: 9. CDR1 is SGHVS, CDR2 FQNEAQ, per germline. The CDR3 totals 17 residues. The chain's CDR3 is CASSSNGLAGVQETQYF. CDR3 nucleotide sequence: TGTGCCAGCAGCTCAAACGGGCTAGCGGGGGTCCAAGAGACCCAGTACTTC.

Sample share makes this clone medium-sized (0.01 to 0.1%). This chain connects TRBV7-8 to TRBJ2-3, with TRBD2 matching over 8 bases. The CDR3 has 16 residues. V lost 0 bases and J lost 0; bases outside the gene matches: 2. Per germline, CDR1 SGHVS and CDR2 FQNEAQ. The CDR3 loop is CASSLASGGSTDTQYF. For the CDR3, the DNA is TGTGCCAGCAGCTTAGCGTCGGGGGGGAGCACAGATACGCAGTATTTT.

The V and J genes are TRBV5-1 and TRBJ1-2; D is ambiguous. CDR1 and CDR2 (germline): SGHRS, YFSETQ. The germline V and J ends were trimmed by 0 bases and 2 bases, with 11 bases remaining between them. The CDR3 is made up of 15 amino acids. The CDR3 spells CASSLAGGKNYGYTF. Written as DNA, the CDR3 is TGCGCCAGCAGCTTGGCGGGAGGGAAAAACTATGGCTACACCTTC.

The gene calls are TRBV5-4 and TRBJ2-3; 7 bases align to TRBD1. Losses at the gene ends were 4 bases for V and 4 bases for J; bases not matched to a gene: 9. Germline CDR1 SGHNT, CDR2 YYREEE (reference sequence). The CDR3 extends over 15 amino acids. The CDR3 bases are TGTGCCAGCAGCGACAGGGCAGGTTCGGCAGATACGCAGTATTTT. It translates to CASSDRAGSADTQYF.

CDR3 sequence: CASSSKIAGLTDTQYF. DNA of the CDR3: TGTGCCAGCAGCTCCAAAATAGCGGGGCTCACAGATACGCAGTATTTT. J is TRBJ2-3 and V is TRBV13, with TRBD2 identical over 8 bases. In germline, CDR1 is PRHDT, CDR2 FYEKMQ (reference sequence). The CDR3 contains 16 residues. J was trimmed by 2 bases and V by 4 bases; bases with no gene match: 8.

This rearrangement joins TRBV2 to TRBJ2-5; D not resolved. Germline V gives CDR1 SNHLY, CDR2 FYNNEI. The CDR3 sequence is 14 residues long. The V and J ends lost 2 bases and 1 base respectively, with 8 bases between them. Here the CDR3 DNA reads TGTGCCAGCAGTGAATTTGAGCTCCAAGAGACCCAGTACTTC. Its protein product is CASSEFELQETQYF.

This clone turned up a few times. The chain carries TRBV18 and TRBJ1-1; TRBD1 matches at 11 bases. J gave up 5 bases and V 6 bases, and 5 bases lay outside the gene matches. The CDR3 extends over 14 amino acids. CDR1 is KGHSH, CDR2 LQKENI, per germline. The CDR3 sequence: CASSQGQGGTEAFF. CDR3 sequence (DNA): TGTGCCAGCTCGCAGGGACAGGGGGGGACTGAAGCTTTCTTT.

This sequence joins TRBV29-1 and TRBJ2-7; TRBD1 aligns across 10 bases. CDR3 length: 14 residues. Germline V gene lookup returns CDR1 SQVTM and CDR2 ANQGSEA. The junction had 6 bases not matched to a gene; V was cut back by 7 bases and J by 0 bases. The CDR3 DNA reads TGCAGCGCCATGGGACAGGGGAACTCCTACGAGCAGTACTTC. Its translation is CSAMGQGNSYEQYF.

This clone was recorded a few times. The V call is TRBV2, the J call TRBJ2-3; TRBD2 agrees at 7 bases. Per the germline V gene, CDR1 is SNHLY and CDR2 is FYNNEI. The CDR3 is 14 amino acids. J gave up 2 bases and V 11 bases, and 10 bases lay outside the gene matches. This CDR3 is CAGGVGGITDTQYF. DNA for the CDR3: TGTGCCGGGGGGGTGGGCGGGATCACAGATACGCAGTATTTT.

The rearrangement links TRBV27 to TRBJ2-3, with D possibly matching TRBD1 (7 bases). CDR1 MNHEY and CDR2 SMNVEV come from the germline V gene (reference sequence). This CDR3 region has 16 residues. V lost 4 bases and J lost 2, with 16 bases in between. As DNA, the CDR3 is TGTGCCAGCAGTTCGCGCGGGACAGTTCCCACAGATACGCAGTATTTT. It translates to CASSSRGTVPTDTQYF.

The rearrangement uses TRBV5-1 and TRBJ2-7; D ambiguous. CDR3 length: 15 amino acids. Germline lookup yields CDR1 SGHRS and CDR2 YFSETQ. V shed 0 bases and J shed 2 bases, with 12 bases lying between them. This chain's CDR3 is CASSLDLAATYEQYF. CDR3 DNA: TGCGCCAGCAGCTTGGATTTGGCGGCGACCTACGAGCAGTACTTC.

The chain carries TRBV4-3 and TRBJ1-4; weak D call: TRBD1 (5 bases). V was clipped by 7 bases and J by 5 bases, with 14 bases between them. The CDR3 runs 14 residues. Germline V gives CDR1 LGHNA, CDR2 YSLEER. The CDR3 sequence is CASTRAGRNEKLFF. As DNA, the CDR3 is TGCGCCAGCACACGGGCAGGGCGAAATGAAAAACTGTTTTTT.

The CDR3 is CASSPEGGPSYGYTF. The CDR3 coding sequence is TGTGCCAGCAGCCCAGAGGGAGGCCCTAGCTATGGCTACACCTTC. The gene calls are TRBV9 and TRBJ1-2; D gene ambiguous. Germline lookup yields CDR1 SGDLS and CDR2 YYNGEE. The CDR3 length is 15 residues. V lost 4 bases, J lost 4 bases, and 17 bases lay in between.

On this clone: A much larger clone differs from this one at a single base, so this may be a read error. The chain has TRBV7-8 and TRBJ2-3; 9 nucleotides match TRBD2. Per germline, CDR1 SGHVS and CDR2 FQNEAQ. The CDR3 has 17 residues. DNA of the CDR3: TGTGCCAGCTGCTTAGCGTCGACTAGCGGACTCACAGATACGCAGTATTTT. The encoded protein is CASCLASTSGLTDTQYF. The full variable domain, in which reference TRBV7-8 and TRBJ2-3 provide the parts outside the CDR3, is GAGVSQSPRYKVAKRGQDVALRCDPISGHVSLFWYQQALGQGPEFLTYFQNEAQLDKSGLPSDRFFAERPEGSVSTLKIQRTQQEDSAVYLCASCLASTSGLTDTQYFGPGTRLTVL.

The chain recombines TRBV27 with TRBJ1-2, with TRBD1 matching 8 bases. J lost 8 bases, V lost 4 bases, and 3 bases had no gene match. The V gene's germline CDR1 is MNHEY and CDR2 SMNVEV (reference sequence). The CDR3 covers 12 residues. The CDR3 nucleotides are TGTGCCAGCAGTTCGACAGGGGAAGGCTACACCTTC. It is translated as CASSSTGEGYTF.

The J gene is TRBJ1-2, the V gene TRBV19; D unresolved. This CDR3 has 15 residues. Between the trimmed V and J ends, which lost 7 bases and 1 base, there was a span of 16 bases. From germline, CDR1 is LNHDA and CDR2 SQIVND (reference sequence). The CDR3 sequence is CASKSGLPDNYGYTF. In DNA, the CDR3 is TGTGCCAGTAAGTCTGGACTTCCGGATAACTATGGCTACACCTTC.

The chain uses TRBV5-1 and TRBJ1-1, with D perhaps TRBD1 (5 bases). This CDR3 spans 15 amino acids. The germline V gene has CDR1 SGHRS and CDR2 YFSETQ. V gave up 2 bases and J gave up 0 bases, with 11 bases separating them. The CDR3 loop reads CASSLYDRMNTEAFF. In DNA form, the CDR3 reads TGCGCCAGCAGCTTATACGACAGAATGAACACTGAAGCTTTCTTT.

Here the CDR3 reads CASSPRDLNHEQYF. The CDR3 DNA reads TGTGCCAGCAGCCCAAGGGACTTAAACCACGAGCAGTACTTC. The chain has TRBV9 and TRBJ2-7, with a weak D call TRBD2 (6 bases). This CDR3 is 14 amino acids long. V was cut by 4 bases and J by 5 bases, with 16 bases left in between. Germline lookup yields CDR1 SGDLS and CDR2 YYNGEE.